The clone carrying this T cell receptor (beta chain) has only one observation. This CDR3 region has 15 residues. Germline loops: CDR1 SGHNT, CDR2 YYREEE (reference sequence). Trimming pared 5 bases from V and 7 bases from J, leaving 19 bases between. Starting 14 to 28 days after autologous transplant, ipilimumab 1 mg/kg was given. Patients got 3 mg/kg IV nivolumab weeks 1, 4, 7, 10, then biweekly through week 26. The data stem from a study of ipilimumab plus nivolumab after autologous stem cell transplantation. Study in general: Both relapsed and primary refractory DLBCL were included.

Generated by immunoSEQ multiplex PCR, the TCRdb table keeps only in-frame clones and is missing some. The sample has about 83,000 clones; 75% to 85% are singletons. The sequence was collected from a male donor with diffuse large B-cell lymphoma. This specimen consisted of PBMCs, obtained in a trial of ipilimumab plus nivolumab as post-transplant consolidation. The chain combines TRBV5-4 with TRBJ2-4; perhaps TRBD2 as D (6 bases). CDR3 bases: TGTGCCAGCAGTAGTGGGGGGTCACTAATGAACATTCAGTACTTC. Translated: CASSSGGSLMNIQYF.